One sample yielded the 24 T cell receptor beta chains listed below, sequenced in a study of blood T cell repertoires in COVID-19. Clones were sequenced by immunoSEQ multiplex PCR, and TCRdb holds only the in-frame ones, with some missing. Of approximately 210,000 clones in the sample, around 84% were seen once. The material sequenced was peripheral blood. These receptors originate from a woman aged 80 or over with COVID-19, enrolled during active disease.

V is TRBV15 and J is TRBJ2-1, with 15 bases lining up with TRBD2. This CDR3 has 18 residues. Germline V gives CDR1 LNHNV, CDR2 YYDKDF (reference sequence). The trim removed 2 bases at V and 5 bases at J, leaving 7 bases unmatched. The CDR3 DNA sequence: TGTGCCACCAGCAGACGTCCCGGGACTAGCGGGGGGAACAATGAGCAGTTCTTC. It yields the protein CATSRRPGTSGGNNEQFF.

Regarding this clone: Other DNA variants within this sample encode the same CDR3. This chain links TRBV5-1 with TRBJ1-2; 7 nucleotides align to TRBD1. Looked up from germline, CDR1 is SGHRS and CDR2 is YFSETQ. The CDR3 is 13 residues long. V was pared by 3 bases and J by 4 bases, with 3 bases of the junction left unmatched. CDR3 sequence reads: CASSSTGVYGYTF. For the CDR3, the DNA is TGCGCCAGCAGCTCTACAGGGGTCTATGGCTACACCTTC.

The gene calls are TRBV18 and TRBJ2-7; 7 bases align to TRBD2. The J segment lost 0 bases and the V segment lost 3 bases, leaving 5 bases of the junction unmatched. Germline lookup yields CDR1 KGHSH and CDR2 LQKENI. This CDR3 has 15 amino acids. The DNA of the CDR3 is TGTGCCAGCTCACCCTCTGGCGGGGGCTCCTACGAGCAGTACGTC. It specifies CASSPSGGGSYEQYV.

V gene TRBV28 combines with J gene TRBJ1-4; D is possibly TRBD1 (6 bases). The CDR3 runs 15 residues. Germline lookup yields CDR1 MDHEN and CDR2 SYDVKM. Trimming pared 5 bases from V and 0 bases from J, leaving 10 bases between. CDR3: CASSPRGATNEKLFF. CDR3 sequence (DNA): TGTGCCAGCAGTCCCAGGGGTGCAACTAATGAAAAACTGTTTTTT.

Regarding this clone: One end of the junction is discordant with germline, which a read error may explain. DNA for the CDR3: TGTGCCAGCAGCCAAGATCTTACCAGGATCTCTGGGAACACCATATATTTT. It specifies CASSQDLTRISGNTIYF. The chain carries TRBV4-2 and TRBJ1-3; D is uncertain. This CDR3 is 17 amino acids long. The germline CDR1 and CDR2 sequences are LGHNA and YNFKEQ.

This chain uses TRBV4-2 with TRBJ1-2, with D perhaps TRBD1 (5 bases). Germline V gene lookup returns CDR1 LGHNA and CDR2 YNFKEQ. V was shortened by 0 bases and J by 2 bases, with 13 bases between the two germline ends. CDR3 size: 16 residues. The CDR3 is CASSQELTALNYGYTF. The CDR3 region has the DNA TGTGCCAGCAGCCAAGAGTTGACAGCCCTAAACTATGGCTACACCTTC.

The chain employs TRBV2 and TRBJ1-1, with a tentative D call TRBD1 (6 bases). Germline V CDR1 and CDR2: SNHLY, FYNNEI. This CDR3 spans 14 amino acids. Trimming took 7 bases from V and 7 from J, leaving 19 bases between them. The CDR3 region is CASNIEGVTLEAFF. CDR3 bases: TGTGCCAGCAATATTGAGGGGGTAACCCTTGAAGCTTTCTTT.

The V call is TRBV5-8, the J call TRBJ2-1; the match to TRBD1 covers 8 bases. V lost 6 bases, J lost 2 bases, and 7 bases stayed unmatched. This CDR3 is 15 amino acids long. Germline V lookup: CDR1 SGHTS, CDR2 YDEGEE. In DNA, the CDR3 is TGTGCCAGCACTTCCCAGGGGGCCCCCTACAATGAGCAGTTCTTC. Encoded protein: CASTSQGAPYNEQFF.

V and J are TRBV7-8 and TRBJ1-5, with TRBD1 matching over 8 bases. V dropped 5 bases and J dropped 4; count of bases not matched to a gene: 19. Per the germline V gene, CDR1 is SGHVS and CDR2 is FQNEAQ. There are 19 residues in the CDR3. CDR3 sequence reads: CASSPGGVTAKERNQPQHF. CDR3 coding DNA: TGTGCCAGCAGCCCAGGGGGCGTCACGGCGAAGGAGCGAAATCAGCCCCAGCATTTT.

CDR3 nucleotide sequence: TGTGCCAGCGGCAATACAGGGGGAGATACGCAGTATTTT. This gives the protein CASGNTGGDTQYF. The chain couples TRBV12-3 or TRBV12-4 to TRBJ2-3, with 8 bases matching TRBD1. The CDR3 is made up of 13 amino acids. J gave up 5 bases and V 8 bases, and 6 bases lay outside the gene matches.

This chain links TRBV28 with TRBJ1-5; TRBD1 matches at 9 bases. The V and J ends lost 7 bases and 6 bases, in that order; junction bases with no gene match: 10. The germline V gene encodes CDR1 MDHEN and CDR2 SYDVKM. This CDR3 region has 15 residues. CDR3 region: CASTTGQGASQPQHF. CDR3 bases: TGTGCCAGCACAACGGGACAGGGAGCATCTCAGCCCCAGCATTTT.

The V call is TRBV2, the J call TRBJ2-7, with D possibly matching TRBD2 (5 bases). V dropped 4 bases and J dropped 13 bases, with 14 bases sitting between them. Per germline, CDR1 SNHLY and CDR2 FYNNEI. This CDR3 contains 11 residues. This chain's CDR3 is CASSAEREQYF. CDR3 coding DNA: TGTGCCAGCAGTGCGGAGAGGGAACAATACTTC.

The chain has TRBV4-2 and TRBJ2-7; the match to TRBD1 covers 9 bases. Germline V gene data show CDR1 as LGHNA and CDR2 as YNFKEQ. The CDR3 is made up of 15 amino acids. The junction had 7 bases not matched to a gene; V was cut back by 4 bases and J by 3 bases. The CDR3 here is CASSLGTGLDYEQYV. For the CDR3, the DNA is TGTGCCAGCAGCCTCGGGACAGGGCTGGACTACGAGCAGTACGTC.

V and J are TRBV6-5 and TRBJ2-2; 7 positions match TRBD2. Germline trimming cut 6 bases from V and 6 bases from J; bases unmatched to any gene: 4. Germline V gene data show CDR1 as MNHEY and CDR2 as SVGAGI. CDR3 size: 13 residues. In DNA, the CDR3 is TGTGCCAGCAGATTGGGAGGGGCCGGGGAGCTGTTTTTT. This gives the protein CASRLGGAGELFF.

The gene calls are TRBV7-8 and TRBJ2-7; TRBD1 matches at 8 bases. In germline, CDR1 is SGHVS, CDR2 FQNEAQ. With V trimmed by 4 bases and J by 3 bases, 11 bases remained unmatched. This CDR3 is built from 16 residues. In DNA, the CDR3 is TGTGCCAGCAGCTCCGGGAAGCGAACAGGGGGCTACGAGCAGTACGTC. This translates into CASSSGKRTGGYEQYV.

The chain uses TRBV18 and TRBJ1-5; the D gene is possibly TRBD1 (6 bases). V was pared by 4 bases and J by 6 bases, with 16 bases between. The CDR3 runs 15 residues. The germline gives CDR1 KGHSH, CDR2 LQKENI. CDR3 nucleotide sequence: TGTGCCAGCTCACTACCCCAGGGGACGGGTCAGCCCCAGCATTTT. Protein sequence: CASSLPQGTGQPQHF. Filled out from reference TRBV18 and TRBJ1-5, the complete variable domain reads NAGVMQNPRHLVRRRGQEARLRCSPMKGHSHVYWYRQLPEEGLKFMVYLQKENIIDESGMPKERFSAEFPKEGPSILRIQQVVRGDSAAYFCASSLPQGTGQPQHFGDGTRLSIL.

The chain employs TRBV18 and TRBJ1-6; D ambiguous. The CDR3 covers 16 residues. Germline CDR1 KGHSH, CDR2 LQKENI. The V end lost 2 bases, the J end lost 7 bases, and 15 bases lay between the germline ends. CDR3 nucleotides: TGTGCCAGCTCACCAGCCGAGACGACGGGGAATTCACCCCTCCACTTT. Protein product: CASSPAETTGNSPLHF.

V is TRBV10-3 and J is TRBJ2-7, with 9 nucleotides matching TRBD2. There are 16 residues in the CDR3. V shed 4 bases, J shed 2 bases, and the junction held 9 bases outside the gene matches. The germline V gene encodes CDR1 ENHRY and CDR2 SYGVKD. The CDR3 DNA sequence: TGTGCCATCAGTGGGGGGCAGCGGGGGGCCGCCTACGAGCAGTACTTC. Translating gives CAISGGQRGAAYEQYF.

The DNA for the CDR3 is TGTGCCAGCGGCTTCGAGAGCGGGGAAGTTACGCAGTATTTT. It codes for CASGFESGEVTQYF. The V gene is TRBV2, the J gene TRBJ2-3, with 7 bases that match TRBD2. The CDR3 sequence is 14 residues long. Germline V gene lookup returns CDR1 SNHLY and CDR2 FYNNEI. The junction had 13 bases not matched to a gene; V was cut back by 8 bases and J by 8 bases. The complete variable domain, with remaining parts taken from reference TRBV2 and TRBJ2-3, reads EPEVTQTPSHQVTQMGQEVILRCVPISNHLYFYWYRQILGQKVEFLVSFYNNEISEKSEIFDDQFSVERPDGSNFTLKIRSTKLEDSAMYFCASGFESGEVTQYFGPGTRLTVL.

The chain has TRBV28 and TRBJ1-2; a possible D gene is TRBD1 (5 bases). This CDR3 region has 14 residues. V was pared by 5 bases and J by 7 bases, with 17 bases between. CDR1 is MDHEN and CDR2 is SYDVKM in the germline V gene. The CDR3 loop is CASSNPTSGGGYTF. In DNA, the CDR3 is TGTGCCAGCAGTAACCCGACATCCGGGGGTGGCTACACCTTC.

This clone was seen a handful of times. This chain connects TRBV7-8 to TRBJ1-5, with D possibly being TRBD1 (6 bases). Trimming took off 5 bases at V and 6 bases at J, with 17 bases between the two ends. Germline V lookup: CDR1 SGHVS, CDR2 FQNEAQ. This CDR3 contains 15 residues. The CDR3 protein is CASSRGGTMGQPQHF. CDR3 coding DNA: TGTGCCAGCAGCCGAGGGGGGACTATGGGTCAGCCCCAGCATTTT.

The CDR3 loop reads CASSLDRTNSPLHF. The CDR3 DNA reads as TGTGCCAGCAGCTTAGATAGGACAAATTCACCCCTCCACTTT. This chain connects TRBV7-8 to TRBJ1-6, with D maybe TRBD1 (5 bases). Germline CDR1 reads SGHVS; CDR2 reads FQNEAQ. CDR3 length: 14 residues. The germline V and J ends were trimmed by 1 base and 7 bases, with 8 bases remaining between them.

The chain's CDR3 is CATSRQGITGELFF. DNA of the CDR3: TGTGCCACCAGTCGGCAGGGTATAACCGGGGAGCTGTTTTTT. The chain uses TRBV24-1 and TRBJ2-2; TRBD1 might be the D (5 bases). The CDR3 is 14 amino acids. Looked up from germline, CDR1 is KGHDR and CDR2 is SFDVKD. Between the trimmed V and J ends, which lost 6 bases and 5 bases, there was a span of 12 bases.

The rearrangement uses TRBV4-3 and TRBJ2-3, with a tentative D call TRBD2 (5 bases). Germline V gene data show CDR1 as LGHNA and CDR2 as YSLEER. The CDR3 spans 13 residues. Trimming removed 6 bases at V and 5 bases at J, with 12 bases between. CDR3 in amino acids: CASSLGEGDTQYF. CDR3 DNA sequence: TGCGCCAGCAGTCTTGGCGAGGGAGATACGCAGTATTTT.